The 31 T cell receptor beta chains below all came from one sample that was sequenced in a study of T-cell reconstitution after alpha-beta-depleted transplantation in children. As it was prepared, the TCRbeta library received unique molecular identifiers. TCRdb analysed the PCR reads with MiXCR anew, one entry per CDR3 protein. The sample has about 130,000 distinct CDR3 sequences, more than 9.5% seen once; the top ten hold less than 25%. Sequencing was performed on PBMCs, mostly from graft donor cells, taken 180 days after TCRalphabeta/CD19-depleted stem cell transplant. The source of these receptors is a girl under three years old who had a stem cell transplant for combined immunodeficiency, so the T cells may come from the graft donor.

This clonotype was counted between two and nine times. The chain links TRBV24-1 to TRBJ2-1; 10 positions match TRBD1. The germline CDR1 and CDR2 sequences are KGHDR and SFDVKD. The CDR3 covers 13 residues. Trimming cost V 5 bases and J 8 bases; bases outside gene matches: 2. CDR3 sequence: CATSGDRGYEQFF. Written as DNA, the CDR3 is TGTGCCACCAGTGGGGACAGGGGATATGAGCAGTTCTTC.

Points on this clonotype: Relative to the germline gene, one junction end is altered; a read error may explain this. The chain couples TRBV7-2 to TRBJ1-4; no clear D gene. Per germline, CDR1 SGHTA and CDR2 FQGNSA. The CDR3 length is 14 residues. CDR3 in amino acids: CASSLGTGNENLFF. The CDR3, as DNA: TGTGCCAGCAGCTTAGGGACGGGGAATGAAAACCTGTTTTTT.

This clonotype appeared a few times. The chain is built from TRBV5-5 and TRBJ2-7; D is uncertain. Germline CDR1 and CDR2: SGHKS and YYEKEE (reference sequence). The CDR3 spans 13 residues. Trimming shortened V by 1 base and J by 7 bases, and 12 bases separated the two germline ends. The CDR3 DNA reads TGTGCCAGCAGCTTGAACAGCTTTAGTGAGCAGTACTTC. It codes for CASSLNSFSEQYF. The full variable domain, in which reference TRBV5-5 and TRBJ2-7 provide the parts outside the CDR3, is DAGVTQSPTHLIKTRGQQVTLRCSPISGHKSVSWYQQVLGQGPQFIFQYYEKEERGRGNFPDRFSARQFPNYSSELNVNALLLGDSALYLCASSLNSFSEQYFGPGTRLTVT.

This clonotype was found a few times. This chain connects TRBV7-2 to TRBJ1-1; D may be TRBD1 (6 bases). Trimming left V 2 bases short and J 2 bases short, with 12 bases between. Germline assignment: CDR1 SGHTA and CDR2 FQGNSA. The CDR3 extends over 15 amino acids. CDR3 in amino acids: CASSLFAGANTEAFF. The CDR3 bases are TGTGCCAGCAGCTTATTTGCAGGGGCCAACACTGAAGCTTTCTTT.

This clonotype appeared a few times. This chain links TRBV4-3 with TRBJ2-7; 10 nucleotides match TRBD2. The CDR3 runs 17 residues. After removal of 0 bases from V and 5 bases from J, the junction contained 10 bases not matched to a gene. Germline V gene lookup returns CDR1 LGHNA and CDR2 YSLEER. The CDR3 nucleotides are TGCGCCAGCAGCCAAGATAGCCAGCGGGAGGGCCTGAACGAGCAGTACTTC. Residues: CASSQDSQREGLNEQYF.

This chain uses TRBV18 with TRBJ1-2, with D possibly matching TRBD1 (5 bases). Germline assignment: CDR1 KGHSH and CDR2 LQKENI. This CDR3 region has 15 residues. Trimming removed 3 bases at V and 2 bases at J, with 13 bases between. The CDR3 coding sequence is TGTGCCAGCTCACCTTACGCCGGGGACAACTATGGCTACACCTTC. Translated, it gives CASSPYAGDNYGYTF.

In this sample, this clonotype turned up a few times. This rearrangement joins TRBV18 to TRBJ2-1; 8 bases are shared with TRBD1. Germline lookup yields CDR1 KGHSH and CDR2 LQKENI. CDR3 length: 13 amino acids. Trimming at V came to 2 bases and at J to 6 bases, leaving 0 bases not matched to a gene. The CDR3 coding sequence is TGTGCCAGCTCACCAGACAGGGGCAATGAGCAGTTCTTC. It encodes CASSPDRGNEQFF.

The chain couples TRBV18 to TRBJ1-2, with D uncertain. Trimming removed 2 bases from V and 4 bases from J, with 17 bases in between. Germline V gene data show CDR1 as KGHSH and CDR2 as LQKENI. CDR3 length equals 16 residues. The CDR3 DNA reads TGTGCCAGCTCACCAATCCCCCAGAGTTTTGGCTATGGCTACACCTTC. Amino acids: CASSPIPQSFGYGYTF.

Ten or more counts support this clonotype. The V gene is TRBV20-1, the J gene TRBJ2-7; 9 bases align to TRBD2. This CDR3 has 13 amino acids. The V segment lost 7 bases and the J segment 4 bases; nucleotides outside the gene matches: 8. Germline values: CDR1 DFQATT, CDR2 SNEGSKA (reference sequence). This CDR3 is CSVSLAGPYEQYF. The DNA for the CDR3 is TGCAGTGTTTCCCTAGCGGGACCATACGAGCAGTACTTC.

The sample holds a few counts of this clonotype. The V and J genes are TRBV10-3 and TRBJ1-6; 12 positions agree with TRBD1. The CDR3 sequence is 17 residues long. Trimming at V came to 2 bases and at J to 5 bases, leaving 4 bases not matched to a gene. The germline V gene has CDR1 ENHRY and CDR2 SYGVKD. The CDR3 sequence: CAISEPGQGANNSPLHF. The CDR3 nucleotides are TGTGCCATCAGTGAGCCGGGACAGGGGGCCAATAATTCACCCCTCCACTTT.

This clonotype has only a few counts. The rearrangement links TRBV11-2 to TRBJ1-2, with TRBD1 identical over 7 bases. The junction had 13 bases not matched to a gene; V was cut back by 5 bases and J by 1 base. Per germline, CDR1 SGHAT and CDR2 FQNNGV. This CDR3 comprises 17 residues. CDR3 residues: CASSHFHRDRVNYGYTF. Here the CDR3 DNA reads TGTGCCAGCAGCCACTTCCACCGGGACAGAGTTAACTATGGCTACACCTTC. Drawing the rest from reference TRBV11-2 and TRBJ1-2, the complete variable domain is EAGVAQSPRYKIIEKRQSVAFWCNPISGHATLYWYQQILGQGPKLLIQFQNNGVVDDSQLPKDRFSAERLKGVDSTLKIQPAKLEDSAVYLCASSHFHRDRVNYGYTFGSGTRLTVV.

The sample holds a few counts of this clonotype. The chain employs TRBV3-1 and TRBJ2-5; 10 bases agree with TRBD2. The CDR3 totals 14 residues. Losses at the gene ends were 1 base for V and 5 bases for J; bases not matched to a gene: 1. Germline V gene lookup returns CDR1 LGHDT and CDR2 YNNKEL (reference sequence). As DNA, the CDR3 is TGTGCCAGCAGCCAAGCGACTAGCGGGGAGACCCAGTACTTC. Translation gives CASSQATSGETQYF.

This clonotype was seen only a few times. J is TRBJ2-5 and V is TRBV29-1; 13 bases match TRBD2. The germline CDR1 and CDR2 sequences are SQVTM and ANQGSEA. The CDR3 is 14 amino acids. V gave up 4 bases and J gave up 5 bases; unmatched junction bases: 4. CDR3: CSVVGLAGVETQYF. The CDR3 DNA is TGCAGCGTTGTCGGACTAGCGGGGGTGGAGACCCAGTACTTC.

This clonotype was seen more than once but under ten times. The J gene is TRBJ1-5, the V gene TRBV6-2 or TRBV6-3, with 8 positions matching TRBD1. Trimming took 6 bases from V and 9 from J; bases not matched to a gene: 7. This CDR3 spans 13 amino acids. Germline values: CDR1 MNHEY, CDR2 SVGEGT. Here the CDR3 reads CASSLNRGTPQHF. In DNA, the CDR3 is TGTGCCAGCAGCCTAAACAGGGGGACGCCCCAGCATTTT.

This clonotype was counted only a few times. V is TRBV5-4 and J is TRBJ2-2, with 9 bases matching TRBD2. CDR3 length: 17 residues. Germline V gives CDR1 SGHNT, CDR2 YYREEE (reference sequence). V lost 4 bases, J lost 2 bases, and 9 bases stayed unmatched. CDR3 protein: CASSARLAGLNTGELFF. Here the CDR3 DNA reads TGTGCCAGCAGCGCCCGTCTAGCGGGATTAAACACCGGGGAGCTGTTTTTT.

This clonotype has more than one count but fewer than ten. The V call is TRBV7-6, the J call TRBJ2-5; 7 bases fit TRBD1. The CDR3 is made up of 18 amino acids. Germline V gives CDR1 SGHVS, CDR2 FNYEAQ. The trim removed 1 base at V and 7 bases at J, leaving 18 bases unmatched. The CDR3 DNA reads TGTGCCAGCAGCTTAGATTCCGGACAGGCTGCCCTTTCGGGGACCCAGTACTTC. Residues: CASSLDSGQAALSGTQYF. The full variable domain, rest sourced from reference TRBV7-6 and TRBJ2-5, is GAGVSQSPRYKVTKRGQDVALRCDPISGHVSLYWYRQALGQGPEFLTYFNYEAQQDKSGLPNDRFSAERPEGSISTLTIQRTEQRDSAMYRCASSLDSGQAALSGTQYFGPGTRLLVL.

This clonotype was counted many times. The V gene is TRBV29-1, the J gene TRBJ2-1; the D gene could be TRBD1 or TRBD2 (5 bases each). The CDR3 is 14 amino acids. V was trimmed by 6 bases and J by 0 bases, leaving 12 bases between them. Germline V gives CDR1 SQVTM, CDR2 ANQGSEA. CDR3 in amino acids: CSVPTRGSYNEQFF. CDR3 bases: TGCAGCGTGCCCACTAGGGGCTCCTACAATGAGCAGTTCTTC.

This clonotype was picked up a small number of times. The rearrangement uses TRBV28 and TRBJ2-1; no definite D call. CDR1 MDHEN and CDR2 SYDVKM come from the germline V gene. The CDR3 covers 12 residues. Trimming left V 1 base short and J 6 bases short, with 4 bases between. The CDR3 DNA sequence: TGTGCCAGCAGTTTATCGGGCAATGAGCAGTTCTTC. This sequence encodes CASSLSGNEQFF.

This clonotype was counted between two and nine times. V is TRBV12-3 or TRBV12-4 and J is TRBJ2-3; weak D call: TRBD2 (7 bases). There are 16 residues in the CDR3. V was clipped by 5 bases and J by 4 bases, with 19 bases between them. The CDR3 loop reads CASSTPWGGQSDTQYF. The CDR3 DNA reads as TGTGCCAGCAGTACACCCTGGGGGGGGCAGTCAGATACGCAGTATTTT.

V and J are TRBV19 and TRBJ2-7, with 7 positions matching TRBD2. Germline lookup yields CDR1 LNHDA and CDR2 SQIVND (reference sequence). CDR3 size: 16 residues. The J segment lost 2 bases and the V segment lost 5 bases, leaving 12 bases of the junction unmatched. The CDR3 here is CASSGGVAGITYEQYF. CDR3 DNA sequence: TGTGCCAGTAGTGGTGGAGTAGCGGGCATTACCTACGAGCAGTACTTC.

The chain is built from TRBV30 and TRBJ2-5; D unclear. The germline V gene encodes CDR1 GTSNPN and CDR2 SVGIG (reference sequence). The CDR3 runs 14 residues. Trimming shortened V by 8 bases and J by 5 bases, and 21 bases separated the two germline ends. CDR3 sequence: CAVLWVAAWETQYF. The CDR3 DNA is TGTGCCGTTCTATGGGTTGCCGCCTGGGAGACCCAGTACTTC.

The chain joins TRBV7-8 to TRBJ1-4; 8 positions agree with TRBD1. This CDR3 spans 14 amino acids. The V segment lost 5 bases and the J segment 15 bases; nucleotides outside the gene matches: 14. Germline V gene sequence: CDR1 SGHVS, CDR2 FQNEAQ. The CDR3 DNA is TGTGCCAGCAGCCCTCGACAGGGGCCCCATAAATTGTTTTTT. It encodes CASSPRQGPHKLFF.

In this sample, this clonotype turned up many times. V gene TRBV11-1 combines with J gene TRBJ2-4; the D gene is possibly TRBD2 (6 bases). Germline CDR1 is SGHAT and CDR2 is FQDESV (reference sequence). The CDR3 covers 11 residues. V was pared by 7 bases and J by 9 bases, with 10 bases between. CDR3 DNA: TGTGCCAGCAAGGCGGGGTTCATTCAGTACTTC. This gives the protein CASKAGFIQYF. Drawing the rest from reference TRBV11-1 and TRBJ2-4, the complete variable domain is EAEVAQSPRYKITEKSQAVAFWCDPISGHATLYWYRQILGQGPELLVQFQDESVVDDSQLPKDRFSAERLKGVDSTLKIQPAELGDSAMYLCASKAGFIQYFGAGTRLSVL.

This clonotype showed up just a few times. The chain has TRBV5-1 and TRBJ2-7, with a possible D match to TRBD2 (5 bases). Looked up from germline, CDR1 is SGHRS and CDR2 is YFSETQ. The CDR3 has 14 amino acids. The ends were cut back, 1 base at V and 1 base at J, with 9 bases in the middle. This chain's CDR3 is CASSLWLASYEQYF. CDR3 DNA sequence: TGCGCCAGCAGCTTGTGGCTAGCATCCTACGAGCAGTACTTC.

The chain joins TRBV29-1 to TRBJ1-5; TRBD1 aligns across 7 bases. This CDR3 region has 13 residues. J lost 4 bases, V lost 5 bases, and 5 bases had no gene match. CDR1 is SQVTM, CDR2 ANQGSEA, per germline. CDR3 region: CSVSDRMNQPQHF. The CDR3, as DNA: TGCAGCGTTTCGGACAGGATGAATCAGCCCCAGCATTTT.

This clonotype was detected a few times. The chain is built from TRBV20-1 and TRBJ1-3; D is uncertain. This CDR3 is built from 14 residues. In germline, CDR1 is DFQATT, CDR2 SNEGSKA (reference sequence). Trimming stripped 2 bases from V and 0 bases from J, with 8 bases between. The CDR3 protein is CSARMRSSGNTIYF. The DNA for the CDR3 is TGCAGTGCTAGAATGCGGAGCTCTGGAAACACCATATATTTT.

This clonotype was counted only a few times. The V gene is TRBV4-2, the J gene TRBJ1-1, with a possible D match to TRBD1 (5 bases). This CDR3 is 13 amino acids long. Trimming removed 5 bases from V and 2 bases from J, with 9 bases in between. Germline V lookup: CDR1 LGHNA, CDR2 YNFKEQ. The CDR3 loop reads CASSSGVNTEAFF. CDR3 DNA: TGTGCCAGCAGCTCGGGGGTCAACACTGAAGCTTTCTTT.

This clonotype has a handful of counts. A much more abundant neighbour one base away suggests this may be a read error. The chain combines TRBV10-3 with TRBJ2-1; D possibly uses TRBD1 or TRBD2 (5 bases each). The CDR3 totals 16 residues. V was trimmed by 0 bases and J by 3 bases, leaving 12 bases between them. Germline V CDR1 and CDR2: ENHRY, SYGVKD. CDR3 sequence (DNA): TGTGCCATCAGTGAGTCTGTCCGGGACGACTACAATGAGCAGTTCTTC. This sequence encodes CAISESVRDDYNEQFF.

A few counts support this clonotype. CDR3 protein: CASSQVSWETQYF. The CDR3 nucleotides are TGCGCCAGCAGCCAAGTCTCGTGGGAGACCCAGTACTTC. The J gene is TRBJ2-5, the V gene TRBV4-3; D not resolved. The CDR3 runs 13 residues. V was trimmed by 1 base and J by 5 bases, leaving 8 bases between them. CDR1 LGHNA and CDR2 YSLEER come from the germline V gene.

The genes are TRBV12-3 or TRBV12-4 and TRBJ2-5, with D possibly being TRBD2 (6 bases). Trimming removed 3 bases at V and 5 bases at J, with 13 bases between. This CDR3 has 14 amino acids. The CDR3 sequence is CASSLTSVRETQYF. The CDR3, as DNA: TGTGCCAGCAGTTTGACTAGTGTCCGGGAGACCCAGTACTTC.

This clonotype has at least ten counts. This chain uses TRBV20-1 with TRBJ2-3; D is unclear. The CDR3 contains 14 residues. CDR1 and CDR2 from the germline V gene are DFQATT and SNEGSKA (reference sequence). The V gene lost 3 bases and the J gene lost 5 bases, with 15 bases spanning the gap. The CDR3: CSARRLGTGDTQYF. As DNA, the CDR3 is TGCAGTGCTAGGCGGCTCGGTACGGGAGATACGCAGTATTTT.